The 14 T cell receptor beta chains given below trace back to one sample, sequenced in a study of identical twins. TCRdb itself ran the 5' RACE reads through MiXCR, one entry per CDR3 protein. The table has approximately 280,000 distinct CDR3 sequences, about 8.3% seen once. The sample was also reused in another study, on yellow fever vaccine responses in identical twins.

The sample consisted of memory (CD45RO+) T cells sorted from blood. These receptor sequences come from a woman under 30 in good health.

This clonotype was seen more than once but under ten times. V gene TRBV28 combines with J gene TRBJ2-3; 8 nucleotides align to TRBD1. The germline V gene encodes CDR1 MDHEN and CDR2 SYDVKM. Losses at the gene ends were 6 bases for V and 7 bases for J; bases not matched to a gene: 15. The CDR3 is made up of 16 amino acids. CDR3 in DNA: TGTGCCAGCAGCCCCCGAAGTCAGGGGGCCGCTTATACGCAGTATTTT. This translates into CASSPRSQGAAYTQYF.

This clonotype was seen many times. The CDR3 spells CASSYGTIIYNEQFF. Here the CDR3 DNA reads TGTGCCAGCAGTTACGGGACTATCATCTACAATGAGCAGTTCTTC. The rearrangement links TRBV6-2 or TRBV6-3 to TRBJ2-1; 7 positions agree with TRBD2. Per the germline V gene, CDR1 is MNHEY and CDR2 is SVGEGT. There are 15 residues in the CDR3. The V segment lost 2 bases and the J segment 3 bases; nucleotides outside the gene matches: 4.

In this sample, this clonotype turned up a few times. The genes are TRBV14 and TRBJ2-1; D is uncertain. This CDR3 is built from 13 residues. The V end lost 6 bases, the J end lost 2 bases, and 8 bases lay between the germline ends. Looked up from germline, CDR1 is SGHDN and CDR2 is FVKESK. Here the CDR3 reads CASRPRAYNEQFF. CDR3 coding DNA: TGTGCCAGCAGGCCCCGGGCCTACAATGAGCAGTTCTTC. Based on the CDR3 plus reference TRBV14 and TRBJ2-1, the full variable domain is EAGVTQFPSHSVIEKGQTVTLRCDPISGHDNLYWYRRVMGKEIKFLLHFVKESKQDESGMPNNRFLAERTGGTYSTLKVQPAELEDSGVYFCASRPRAYNEQFFGPGTRLTVL.

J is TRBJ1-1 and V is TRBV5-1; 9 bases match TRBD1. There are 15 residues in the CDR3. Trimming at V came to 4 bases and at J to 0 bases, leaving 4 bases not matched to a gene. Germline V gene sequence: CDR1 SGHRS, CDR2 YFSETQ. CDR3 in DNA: TGCGCCAGCAGCAAACAGGGGGCGGTGAACACTGAAGCTTTCTTT. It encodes CASSKQGAVNTEAFF.

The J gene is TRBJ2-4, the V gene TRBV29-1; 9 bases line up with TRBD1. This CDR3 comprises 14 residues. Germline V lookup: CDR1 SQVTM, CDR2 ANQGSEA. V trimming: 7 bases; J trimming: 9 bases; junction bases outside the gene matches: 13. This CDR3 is CSANSPGQGGIQYF. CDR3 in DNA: TGCAGCGCAAATTCCCCGGGACAGGGTGGCATTCAGTACTTC.

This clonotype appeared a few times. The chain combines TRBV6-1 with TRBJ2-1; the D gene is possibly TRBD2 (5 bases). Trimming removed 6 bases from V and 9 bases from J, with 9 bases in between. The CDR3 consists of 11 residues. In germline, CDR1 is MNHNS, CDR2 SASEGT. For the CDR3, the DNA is TGTGCCAGCAGGCTGGGGAGTGAGCAGTTCTTC. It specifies CASRLGSEQFF.

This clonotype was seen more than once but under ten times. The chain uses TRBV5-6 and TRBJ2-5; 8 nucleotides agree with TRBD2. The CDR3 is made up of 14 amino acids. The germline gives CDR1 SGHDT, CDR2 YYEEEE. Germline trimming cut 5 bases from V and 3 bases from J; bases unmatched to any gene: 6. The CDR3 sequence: CASSYGGAKETQYF. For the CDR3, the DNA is TGTGCCAGCAGTTACGGGGGGGCGAAAGAGACCCAGTACTTC. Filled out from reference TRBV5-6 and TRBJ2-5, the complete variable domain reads DAGVTQSPTHLIKTRGQQVTLRCSPKSGHDTVSWYQQALGQGPQFIFQYYEEEERQRGNFPDRFSGHQFPNYSSELNVNALLLGDSALYLCASSYGGAKETQYFGPGTRLLVL.

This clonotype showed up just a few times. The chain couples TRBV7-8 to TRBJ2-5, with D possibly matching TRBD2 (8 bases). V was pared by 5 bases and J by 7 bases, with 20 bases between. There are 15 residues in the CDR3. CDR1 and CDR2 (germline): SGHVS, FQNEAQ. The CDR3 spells CASSPRTSQGGTQYF. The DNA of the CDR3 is TGTGCCAGCAGCCCCAGGACTAGCCAGGGGGGGACCCAGTACTTC.

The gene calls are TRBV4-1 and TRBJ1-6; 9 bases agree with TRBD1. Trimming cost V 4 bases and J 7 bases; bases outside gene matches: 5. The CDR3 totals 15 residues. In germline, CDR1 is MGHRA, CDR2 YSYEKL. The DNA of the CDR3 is TGCGCCAGCAGCCGAGTAGACAGGGGGAATTCACCCCTCCACTTT. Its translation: CASSRVDRGNSPLHF.

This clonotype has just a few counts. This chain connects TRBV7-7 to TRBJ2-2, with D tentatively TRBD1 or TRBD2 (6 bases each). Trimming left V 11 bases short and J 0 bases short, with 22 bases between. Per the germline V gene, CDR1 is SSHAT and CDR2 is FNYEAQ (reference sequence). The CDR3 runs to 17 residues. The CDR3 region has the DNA TGTGCCGTCGGAAGGGGGGCCGCCGATCCGAACACCGGGGAGCTGTTTTTT. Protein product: CAVGRGAADPNTGELFF.

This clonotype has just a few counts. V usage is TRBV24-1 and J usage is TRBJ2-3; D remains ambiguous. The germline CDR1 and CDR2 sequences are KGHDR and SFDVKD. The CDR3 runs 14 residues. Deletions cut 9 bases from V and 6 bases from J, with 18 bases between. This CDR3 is CATATTLEGDTQYF. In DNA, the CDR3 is TGTGCCACCGCCACCACGCTAGAAGGGGATACGCAGTATTTT.

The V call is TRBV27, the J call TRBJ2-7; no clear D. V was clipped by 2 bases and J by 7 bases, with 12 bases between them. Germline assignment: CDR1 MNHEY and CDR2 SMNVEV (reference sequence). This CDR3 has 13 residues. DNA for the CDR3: TGTGCCAGCAGTTTAACTGATGGTTGGGAGCAGTACTTC. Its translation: CASSLTDGWEQYF.

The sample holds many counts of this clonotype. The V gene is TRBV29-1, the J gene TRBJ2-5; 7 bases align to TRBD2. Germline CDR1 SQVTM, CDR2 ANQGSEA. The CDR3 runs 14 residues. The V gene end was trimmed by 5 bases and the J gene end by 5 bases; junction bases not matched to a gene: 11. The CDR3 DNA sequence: TGCAGCGTTAACCGGCGGGGGAGCGGGGAGACCCAGTACTTC. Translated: CSVNRRGSGETQYF.

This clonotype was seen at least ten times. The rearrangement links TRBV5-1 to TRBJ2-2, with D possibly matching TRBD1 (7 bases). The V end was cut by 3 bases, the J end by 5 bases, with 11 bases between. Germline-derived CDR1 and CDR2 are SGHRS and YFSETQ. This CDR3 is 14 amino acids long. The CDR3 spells CASSSTGRTGELFF. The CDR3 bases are TGCGCCAGCAGCTCGACAGGGAGGACCGGGGAGCTGTTTTTT.